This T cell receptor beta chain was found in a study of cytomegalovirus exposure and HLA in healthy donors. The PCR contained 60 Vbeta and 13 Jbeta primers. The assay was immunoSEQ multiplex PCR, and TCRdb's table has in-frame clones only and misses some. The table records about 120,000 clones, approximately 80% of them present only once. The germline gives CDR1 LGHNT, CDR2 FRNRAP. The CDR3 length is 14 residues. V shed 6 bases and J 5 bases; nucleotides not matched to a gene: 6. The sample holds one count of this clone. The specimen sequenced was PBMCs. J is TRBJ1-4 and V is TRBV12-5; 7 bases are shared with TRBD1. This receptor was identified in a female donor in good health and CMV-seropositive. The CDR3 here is CASGPGTANEKLFF. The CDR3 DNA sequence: TGTGCTAGTGGCCCCGGGACAGCGAATGAAAAACTGTTTTTT.